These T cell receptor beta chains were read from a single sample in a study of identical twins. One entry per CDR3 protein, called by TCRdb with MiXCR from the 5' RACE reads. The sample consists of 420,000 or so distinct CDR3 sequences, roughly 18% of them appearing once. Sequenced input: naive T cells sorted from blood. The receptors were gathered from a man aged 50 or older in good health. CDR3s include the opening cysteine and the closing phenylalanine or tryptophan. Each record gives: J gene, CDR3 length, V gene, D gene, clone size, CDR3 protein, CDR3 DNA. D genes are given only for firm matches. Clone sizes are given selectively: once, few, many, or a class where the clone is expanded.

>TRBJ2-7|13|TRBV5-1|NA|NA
CASRFWNSYEQYF
TGCGCCAGCAGGTTTTGGAACTCCTACGAGCAGTACTTC
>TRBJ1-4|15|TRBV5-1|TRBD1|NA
CASSSTGEANEKLFF
TGCGCCAGCAGCAGTACAGGGGAGGCAAATGAAAAACTGTTTTTT
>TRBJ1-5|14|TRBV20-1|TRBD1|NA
CSARGPTGAQPQHF
TGCAGTGCTAGAGGCCCCACAGGGGCGCAGCCCCAGCATTTT
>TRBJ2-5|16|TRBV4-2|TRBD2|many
CASSQEISGREETQYF
TGTGCCAGCAGCCAAGAAATTAGCGGGAGAGAAGAGACCCAGTACTTC
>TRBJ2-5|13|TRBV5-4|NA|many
CASSYIGWETQYF
TGTGCCAGCAGCTACATCGGGTGGGAGACCCAGTACTTC
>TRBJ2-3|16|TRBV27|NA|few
CASSFLGFAGADTQYF
TGTGCCAGCAGTTTCCTAGGGTTTGCGGGCGCAGATACGCAGTATTTT
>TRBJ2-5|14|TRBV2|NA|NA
CASTTGRGRETQYF
TGTGCCAGCACGACTGGAAGAGGGAGAGAGACCCAGTACTTC
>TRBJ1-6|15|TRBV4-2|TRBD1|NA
CASSQVSGGDSPLHF
TGTGCCAGCAGCCAAGTTTCAGGGGGTGATTCACCCCTCCACTTT
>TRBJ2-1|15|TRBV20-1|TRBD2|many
CSARDEAGARNEQFF
TGCAGTGCTAGAGATGAGGCGGGAGCTCGGAATGAGCAGTTCTTC
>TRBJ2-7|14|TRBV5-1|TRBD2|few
CASSPRGGLIEQYF
TGCGCCAGCAGCCCCCGGGGGGGGCTAATTGAGCAGTACTTC
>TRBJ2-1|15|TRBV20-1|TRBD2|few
CSARVAGGSYNEQFF
TGCAGTGCTAGAGTAGCGGGAGGGTCCTACAATGAGCAGTTCTTC
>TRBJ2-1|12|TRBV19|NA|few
CASSIMGDEQFF
TGTGCCAGTAGTATAATGGGGGATGAGCAGTTCTTC
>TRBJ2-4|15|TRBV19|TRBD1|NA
CASSLLGQAKNIQYF
TGTGCCAGTAGCCTTTTGGGACAGGCCAAAAACATTCAGTACTTC
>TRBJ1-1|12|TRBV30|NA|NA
CAGRQLNTEAFF
TGTGCCGGCCGACAGTTGAACACTGAAGCTTTCTTT
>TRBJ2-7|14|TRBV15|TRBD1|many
CATSTGQGASEQYF
TGTGCCACCAGCACGGGACAGGGTGCGAGCGAGCAGTACTTC
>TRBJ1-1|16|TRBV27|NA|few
CASSLAGARMNTEAFF
TGTGCCAGCAGTTTAGCAGGGGCCCGCATGAACACTGAAGCTTTCTTT